A selection of T cell receptor beta chains follows, all from one sample in a study of radiation and T cells in renal cell carcinoma. This table comes from immunoSEQ multiplex PCR, and its TCRdb copy is limited to in-frame clones, with some not included. In the table there are 130,000 to 150,000 clones, around nine tenths of which are singletons. The sequencing used blood, collected from a patient whose treatment included radiotherapy and nephrectomy. These receptors all come from a woman aged 50 to 60 with renal cell carcinoma. CDR3s include the opening cysteine and the closing phenylalanine or tryptophan. D genes are given only for firm matches. The size field is filled for only some rows; it gives once, few, many or a size class.

D gene | J gene | clone size | V gene | CDR3 protein | CDR3 DNA
TRBD2 | TRBJ2-1 | . | TRBV7-2 | CASSFAGLAGGHNEQFF | TGTGCCAGCAGCTTCGCCGGACTAGCGGGGGGACACAATGAGCAGTTCTTC
TRBD1 | TRBJ2-2 | . | TRBV7-9 | CASSLRSGGETGELFF | TGTGCCAGCAGCCTAAGATCAGGGGGAGAGACCGGGGAGCTGTTTTTT
. | TRBJ2-3 | . | TRBV4-2 | CASSATDTQYF | TGTGCCAGCAGCGCTACTGATACGCAGTATTTT
. | TRBJ2-7 | . | TRBV19 | CASSLQGSYEQYF | TGTGCCAGTAGTTTACAGGGCTCCTACGAGCAGTACTTC
TRBD1 | TRBJ1-5 | few | TRBV30 | CAWEGQGDQPQHF | TGTGCCTGGGAAGGACAGGGGGATCAGCCCCAGCATTTT
. | TRBJ2-7 | . | TRBV6-6 | CASSQRTGGTHEQYF | TGTGCCAGCAGCCAAAGGACAGGAGGGACCCACGAGCAGTACTTC
. | TRBJ2-7 | . | TRBV6-5 | CASSYSPGSNEQYF | TGTGCCAGCAGTTACTCGCCCGGTTCCAACGAGCAGTACTTC
TRBD1 | TRBJ2-7 | few | TRBV30 | CAWSAPGQGAEQYF | TGTGCCTGGAGTGCGCCGGGACAGGGGGCCGAGCAGTACTTC
. | TRBJ1-2 | . | TRBV15 | CATSRDSGGYTF | TGTGCCACCAGCAGGGATTCAGGGGGCTACACCTTC
. | TRBJ1-5 | few | TRBV7-9 | CASSSDYSNQPQHF | TGTGCCAGCAGCTCAGACTATAGCAATCAGCCCCAGCATTTT
. | TRBJ2-2 | . | TRBV7-3 | CASSILTNTGELFF | TGTGCCAGCAGCATCCTTACGAACACCGGGGAGCTGTTTTTT
. | TRBJ1-2 | . | TRBV7-2 | CASSFRPGTAAYGYTF | TGTGCCAGCAGCTTTCGTCCCGGGACGGCCGCCTATGGCTACACCTTC
TRBD2 | TRBJ2-2 | . | TRBV7-6 | CASSLPTSGNTGELFF | TGTGCCAGCAGCTTACCGACTAGCGGAAACACCGGGGAGCTGTTTTTT
TRBD1 | TRBJ2-7 | . | TRBV4-1 | CASSQPDGGQGYAYEQYF | TGCGCCAGCAGCCAACCGGATGGGGGACAGGGGTACGCCTACGAGCAGTACTTC
. | TRBJ2-7 | . | TRBV4-3 | CASSQDRSYEQYF | TGCGCCAGCAGCCAAGATCGCAGCTACGAGCAGTACTTC
. | TRBJ2-1 | . | TRBV6-5 | CASSYSGDEQFF | TGTGCCAGCAGTTACTCGGGGGATGAGCAGTTCTTC
. | TRBJ2-7 | . | TRBV4-3 | CASSQEAGSYEQYF | TGCGCCAGCAGCCAAGAAGCGGGTTCCTACGAGCAGTACTTC
. | TRBJ1-5 | once | TRBV18 | CASSVGQGTNQPQHF | TGTGCCAGCTCCGTGGGGCAGGGGACCAATCAGCCCCAGCATTTT
. | TRBJ2-7 | few | TRBV25-1 | CASSQGHIYEQYF | TGTGCCAGCAGTCAGGGACACATCTACGAGCAGTACTTC
TRBD1 | TRBJ1-2 | . | TRBV18 | CASSPLDRLNYGYTF | TGTGCCAGCTCACCATTGGACAGGCTAAACTATGGCTACACCTTC
. | TRBJ1-2 | . | TRBV4-1 | CASSQARDYGYTF | TGCGCCAGCAGCCAGGCCAGGGACTACGGCTACACCTTC
TRBD1 | TRBJ1-2 | . | TRBV5-6 | CASTRDRVALGYTF | TGTGCCAGCACCCGGGACAGGGTGGCGCTGGGCTACACCTTC
. | TRBJ1-6 | . | TRBV7-8 | CASSLMEGGNSPLHF | TGTGCCAGCAGCTTGATGGAAGGTGGTAATTCACCCCTCCACTTT
. | TRBJ1-6 | . | TRBV7-2 | CASSPPWTKTPLHF | TGTGCCAGCAGCCCCCCATGGACGAAAACACCCCTCCACTTT
. | TRBJ2-2 | . | TRBV21-1 | CASKPVGPANTGELFF | TGTGCCAGCAAGCCGGTAGGCCCCGCGAACACCGGGGAGCTGTTTTTT
TRBD1 | TRBJ1-5 | . | TRBV2 | CASTIDRGQPQHF | TGTGCCAGCACCATAGACAGGGGACAGCCCCAGCATTTT
TRBD2 | TRBJ2-7 | . | TRBV15 | CATSSSKGAGTYEQYF | TGTGCCACCAGCAGCTCAAAGGGAGCGGGGACCTACGAGCAGTACTTC
. | TRBJ2-5 | . | TRBV30 | CAWSRRGETQYF | TGTGCCTGGAGTCGACGGGGGGAGACCCAGTACTTC
. | TRBJ2-7 | . | TRBV4-2 | CASSQDLNPSYEQYF | TGTGCCAGCAGCCAAGATTTGAACCCATCCTACGAGCAGTACTTC
. | TRBJ2-5 | once | TRBV5-4 | CASSLVLGLQETQYF | TGTGCCAGCAGCTTGGTGCTGGGTCTCCAAGAGACCCAGTACTTC
. | TRBJ2-1 | . | TRBV5-1 | CASSSGTQTYNEQFF | TGCGCCAGCAGCTCCGGGACGCAAACTTACAATGAGCAGTTCTTC
TRBD1 | TRBJ2-7 | . | TRBV5-1 | CASSEQGAPEEEQYF | TGCGCCAGCAGCGAGCAGGGGGCTCCCGAGGAAGAGCAGTACTTC
. | TRBJ1-4 | . | TRBV4-3 | CASSLRGAGEKLFF | TGCGCCAGCAGCTTGCGGGGGGCAGGGGAAAAACTGTTTTTT
. | TRBJ1-4 | once | TRBV6-6 | CASTWGRGNEKLFF | TGTGCCAGCACTTGGGGGCGCGGTAATGAAAAACTGTTTTTT
TRBD2 | TRBJ2-1 | . | TRBV5-4 | CASSTGLAGGLNEQFF | TGTGCCAGCAGCACCGGACTAGCGGGGGGGCTCAATGAGCAGTTCTTC
. | TRBJ2-1 | . | TRBV5-1 | CASSLDAGMHNEQFF | TGCGCCAGCAGCTTGGACGCCGGGATGCACAATGAGCAGTTCTTC
. | TRBJ1-2 | . | TRBV11-1 | CASSLAPLTATGYTF | TGTGCCAGCAGCTTAGCACCTCTAACCGCAACCGGCTACACCTTC